The clone carrying this T cell receptor beta chain was detected a few times. Its target is not known. This sample is part of a study of radiation and T cells in renal cell carcinoma. Regarding the study as a whole: In blood, top tumor clones expanded by 2 weeks, shrinking by 4.

The table came from immunoSEQ multiplex PCR; TCRdb's copy has only in-frame clones and leaves some out. The sample has 130,000 to 150,000 clones, 80% to 90% seen once; the top ten hold around 17%. The CDR3 is made up of 13 amino acids. The germline V and J ends were trimmed by 4 bases and 9 bases, with 13 bases remaining between them. Germline V CDR1 and CDR2: SNHLY, FYNNEI. Time point meaning: blood 4 weeks post-SBRT, at nephrectomy. This sample's treatment: 15 Gy SBRT to primary tumor, nephrectomy 4 weeks later. Nephrectomy followed 15 Gy stereotactic body radiation by 4 weeks. Clear cell pathology was present in this patient's renal cell carcinoma.

This TCR derives from a woman in her forties or fifties with renal cell carcinoma. The chain employs TRBV2 and TRBJ2-1, with D tentatively TRBD1 (5 bases). The starting material was blood, obtained from a patient whose treatment included radiotherapy and nephrectomy. The CDR3, as DNA: TGTGCCAGCAGTGGGGGCGGAGAAGTTGAGCAGTTCTTC. Protein: CASSGGGEVEQFF.